This T cell receptor (beta chain) is from a study of radiation and T cells in renal cell carcinoma. Some clones are missing from TCRdb's copy, which holds only in-frame ones; the method was immunoSEQ multiplex PCR. The table lists tens of thousands of clones, about 51% of them singletons. The treatment is: 15 Gy SBRT to primary tumor, nephrectomy 4 weeks later. The CDR3 is 15 residues long. In this sample, this clone turned up a few times. This clonotype was sampled from a woman aged 45-65 years with renal cell carcinoma. The rearrangement joins TRBV12-2 to TRBJ1-6. TRBV12-2 is described as a pseudogene. Sequencing was performed on tumor tissue, taken from a patient whose treatment included radiotherapy and nephrectomy. This chain's CDR3 is CASRWEGANNSPLHF. DNA for the CDR3: TGTGCAAGTCGCTGGGAGGGTGCAAATAATTCACCCCTCCACTTT.